A selection of T cell receptor beta chains follows, all from one sample in a study of control samples from healthy donors and cancer patients. Profiling relied on immunoSEQ multiplex PCR, and the TCRdb table lists in-frame clones only, not all of them. The sample gives about 86,000 clones, about 88% of which show up once; 8.5% to 10% is in the top ten. Sequencing input: PBMCs. These receptors originate from a woman between 50 and 59 years old with colorectal cancer. Both conserved end residues are part of each CDR3. D genes are given only for firm matches. Size tells how often a clone was seen (once, few, many) or the class of an expanded clone, and some rows leave it out.

V gene	J gene	clone size	D gene	CDR3 length	CDR3 DNA	CDR3 protein
TRBV3-1/TRBV3-2	TRBJ1-3	NA	TRBD1	18	TGTGCCAGCAGCCATTGGAGTGACCAGGGGGGCTCGAGAAACACCATATATTTT	CASSHWSDQGGSRNTIYF
TRBV2	TRBJ1-1	few	NA	13	TGTGCCAGCAGTGATTGGGGATTCACTGAAGCTTTCTTT	CASSDWGFTEAFF
TRBV7-9	TRBJ2-5	NA	NA	16	TGTGCCAGCAGCCCATCGTATCAGGGGACACAAGAGACCCAGTACTTC	CASSPSYQGTQETQYF
TRBV12-3/TRBV12-4	TRBJ1-2	NA	TRBD1	13	TGTGCCAGCAGTTTAAGAGGGGGCATTGGCTACACCTTC	CASSLRGGIGYTF
TRBV4-3	TRBJ2-1	NA	NA	16	TGCGCCAGCAGCCAAGATTCGCGGGGCAACTACAATGAGCAGTTCTTC	CASSQDSRGNYNEQFF
TRBV13	TRBJ1-6	NA	NA	16	TGTGCCAGCAGCTATAGGTTTGAGCAAAATAATTCACCCCTCCACTTT	CASSYRFEQNNSPLHF
TRBV11-1	TRBJ2-1	few	TRBD1	16	TGTGCCAGCAGCCCACAGGGGCCGAGCTCCTACAATGAGCAGTTCTTC	CASSPQGPSSYNEQFF
TRBV28	TRBJ1-3	NA	NA	14	TGTGCCAGCAGTCTCGGATTCTCTGGAAACACCATATATTTT	CASSLGFSGNTIYF
TRBV19	TRBJ1-2	NA	NA	13	TGTGCCAGTAGTTACACAGGGAACTATGGCTACACCTTC	CASSYTGNYGYTF
TRBV2	TRBJ2-3	NA	NA	15	TGTGCCAGCAGTGAAGGTCAGGGACGTACAGATACGCAGTATTTT	CASSEGQGRTDTQYF
TRBV30	TRBJ1-3	NA	NA	14	TGTGCCTGGGGATACGGAGGCTCTGGAAACACCATATATTTT	CAWGYGGSGNTIYF
TRBV12-3/TRBV12-4	TRBJ1-1	NA	NA	12	TGTGCCAGCAGTATAACCGGGCTTGAAGCTTTCTTT	CASSITGLEAFF
TRBV7-2	TRBJ2-1	NA	TRBD2	16	TGTGCCAGCAGCTTATGGACTAGCGGGGGGGCAAATGAGCAGTTCTTC	CASSLWTSGGANEQFF
TRBV10-3	TRBJ2-3	NA	TRBD1	13	TGTGCCATCAATTCAGGGGGCATAGATACGCAGTATTTT	CAINSGGIDTQYF
TRBV7-6	TRBJ1-3	once	NA	14	TGTGCCAGCAGCTTACAAGGGTCTGGAAACACCATATATTTT	CASSLQGSGNTIYF
TRBV7-6	TRBJ2-1	NA	TRBD2	15	TGTGCCAGCAGCCTACTAGCGGGGGGCCACAATGAGCAGTTCTTC	CASSLLAGGHNEQFF
TRBV7-2	TRBJ2-1	NA	TRBD1	14	TGTGCCAGCAGCTCGGGACAGGGGGCGCATGAGCAGTTCTTC	CASSSGQGAHEQFF
TRBV2	TRBJ2-1	NA	NA	13	TGTGCCAGCAAGGGACGGACATACAATGAGCAGTTCTTC	CASKGRTYNEQFF
TRBV28	TRBJ1-5	NA	NA	13	TGTGCCAGCAGCGACGACAATAATCAGCCCCAGCATTTT	CASSDDNNQPQHF
TRBV7-3	TRBJ2-6	NA	NA	16	TGTGCCAGCAGCTTAGTCACAGCCTCTGGGGCCAACGTCCTGACTTTC	CASSLVTASGANVLTF
TRBV6-6	TRBJ1-4	NA	NA	15	TGTGCCAGCAGTTACGCGGCGGGGCTGGTTGAAAAACTGTTTTTT	CASSYAAGLVEKLFF
TRBV12-5	TRBJ2-3	once	NA	15	TGTGCTAGTGGTTTAAGGGGGGGGGACACAGATACGCAGTATTTT	CASGLRGGDTDTQYF
TRBV5-1	TRBJ2-1	NA	TRBD1	16	TGCGCCAGCAGCTTAGGACAGGGAGGCCTTTTCAATGAGCAGTTCTTC	CASSLGQGGLFNEQFF
TRBV18	TRBJ2-3	NA	NA	12	TGTGCCAGCTCCACTAGCACAGATACGCAGTATTTT	CASSTSTDTQYF
TRBV28	TRBJ1-1	once	TRBD1	12	TGTGCCAGCAGCCGACAGGGGGATCACGCTTTCTTT	CASSRQGDHAFF
TRBV29-1	TRBJ1-2	NA	NA	10	TGCAGCGCCGGGATTACGGTTCTGTTCTTC	CSAGITVLFF
TRBV5-1	TRBJ2-2	once	NA	17	TGCGCCAGCAGCACGGGACTAACAGGGGGGAACAACGGGGAGCTGTTTTTT	CASSTGLTGGNNGELFF
TRBV24-1	TRBJ2-5	once	NA	15	TGTGCCACCAGTGATCCCGGGGACATTGTGGGGACCCAGTACTTC	CATSDPGDIVGTQYF
TRBV12-3/TRBV12-4	TRBJ2-3	NA	NA	10	TGTGCCGTTCACGGAGATACGCAGTATTTT	CAVHGDTQYF
TRBV7-2	TRBJ1-3	NA	NA	14	TGTGCCAGCAGCCTCGACGGGGGTGGAAACACCATATATTTT	CASSLDGGGNTIYF
TRBV18	TRBJ1-4	once	NA	15	TGTGCCAGCTCACCAGACCCCAGGGCTAAGGAAAAACTGTTTTTT	CASSPDPRAKEKLFF
TRBV18	TRBJ2-1	NA	TRBD1	16	TGTGCCAGCTCACCACCTGACAGGGCCACCAACAATGAGCAGTTCTTC	CASSPPDRATNNEQFF
TRBV6-5	TRBJ1-6	many	NA	14	TGTGCCAGCAGCGGACGGTCCTTAAATTCACCCCTCCACTTT	CASSGRSLNSPLHF
TRBV5-1	TRBJ1-1	NA	NA	13	TGCGCCAGCAGCGCGGACCGTAACACTGAAGCTTTCTTT	CASSADRNTEAFF
TRBV10-3	TRBJ1-2	NA	TRBD1	13	TGTGCCATCAGTGGGGGACAGGGCAATGGCTACACCTTC	CAISGGQGNGYTF